The entry below gives a single T cell receptor beta chain sequence along with its context. This sample was included in a study of blood T cell repertoires in COVID-19. At the level of the study: T cells, B-cell-depleted T cells, or PBMCs supplied cDNA or gDNA.

Authors' processing steps: Quantification of nucleated cells was approximated via reference gene primer amplification. TCRdb's table, derived via immunoSEQ multiplex PCR, lists solely in-frame clones and lacks some. V and J calls and clone size are as listed in that table; D and trimming were resolved from the DNA. The table has about 260,000 clones, about 89% seen once. This TCR came from a woman between 40 and 50 years old who had recovered from COVID-19. The sequenced sample consisted of peripheral blood.

CDR3 loop: CASSPAGNSGNTIYF. DNA of the CDR3: TGCGCCAGCAGCCCCGCGGGGAACTCTGGAAACACCATATATTTT. This rearrangement joins TRBV5-1 to TRBJ1-3; D gene uncertain. The V and J ends lost 4 bases and 0 bases respectively, with 11 bases between them. Germline loops: CDR1 SGHRS, CDR2 YFSETQ. This CDR3 has 15 amino acids.